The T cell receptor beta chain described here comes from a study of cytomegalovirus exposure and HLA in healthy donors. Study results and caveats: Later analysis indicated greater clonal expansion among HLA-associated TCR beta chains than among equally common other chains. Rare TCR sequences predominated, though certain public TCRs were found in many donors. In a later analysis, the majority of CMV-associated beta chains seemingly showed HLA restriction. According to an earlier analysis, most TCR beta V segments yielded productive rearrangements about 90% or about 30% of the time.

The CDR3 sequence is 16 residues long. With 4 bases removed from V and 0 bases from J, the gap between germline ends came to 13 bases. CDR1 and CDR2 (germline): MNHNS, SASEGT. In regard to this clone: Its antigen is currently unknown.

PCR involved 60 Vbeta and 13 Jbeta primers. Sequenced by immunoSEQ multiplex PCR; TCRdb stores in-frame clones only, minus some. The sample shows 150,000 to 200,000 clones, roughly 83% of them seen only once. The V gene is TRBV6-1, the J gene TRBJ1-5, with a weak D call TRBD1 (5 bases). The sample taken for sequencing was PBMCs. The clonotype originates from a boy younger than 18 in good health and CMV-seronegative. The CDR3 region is CASSVMGGNSNQPQHF. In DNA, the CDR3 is TGTGCCAGCAGTGTCATGGGGGGGAATAGCAATCAGCCCCAGCATTTT.